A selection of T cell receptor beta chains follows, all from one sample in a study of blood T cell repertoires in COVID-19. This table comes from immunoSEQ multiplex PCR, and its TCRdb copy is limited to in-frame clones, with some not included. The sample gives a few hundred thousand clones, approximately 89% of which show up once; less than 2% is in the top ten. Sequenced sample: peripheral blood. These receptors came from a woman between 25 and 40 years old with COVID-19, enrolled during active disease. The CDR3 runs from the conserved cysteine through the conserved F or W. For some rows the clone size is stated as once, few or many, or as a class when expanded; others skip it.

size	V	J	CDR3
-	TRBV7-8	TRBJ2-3	CASSLEIAGAGTDTQYF
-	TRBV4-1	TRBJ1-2	CASSQVLSSRNYGYTF
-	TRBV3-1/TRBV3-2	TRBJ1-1	CASSQQQGARRHTEAFF
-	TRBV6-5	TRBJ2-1	CASSYLQGARNEQFF
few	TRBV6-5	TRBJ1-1	CATLLAAEAFF
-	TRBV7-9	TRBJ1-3	CASSRDTGSGNTIYF
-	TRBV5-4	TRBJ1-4	CASSSGATNEKLFF
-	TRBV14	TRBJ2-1	CASSPDWYNEQFF
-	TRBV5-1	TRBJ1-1	CASSLAGGVPEAFF
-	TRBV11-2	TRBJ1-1	CASSLVAGYTEAFF
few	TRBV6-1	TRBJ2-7	CASSELPSDEQYF
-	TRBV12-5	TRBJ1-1	CASGPGFTEAFF
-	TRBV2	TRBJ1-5	CASTGESNQPQHF
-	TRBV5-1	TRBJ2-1	CASSLLTAYNEQFF
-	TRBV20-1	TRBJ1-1	CSAQRNTEAFF
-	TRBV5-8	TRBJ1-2	CASSSGQGQYYTF
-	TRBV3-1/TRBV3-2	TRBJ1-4	CASSARDRDEKLFF
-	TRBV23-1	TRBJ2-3	CASSHDSPWGGGQTDTQYF
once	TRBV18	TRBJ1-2	CASSPAYVGPGDGYTF
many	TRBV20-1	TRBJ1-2	CSASKSSGQGARSYTF
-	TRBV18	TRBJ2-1	CASSPSGGVYNEQFF
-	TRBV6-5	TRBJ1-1	CASSYSPGGTEAFF
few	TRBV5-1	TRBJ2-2	CASSLSTMNTGELFF
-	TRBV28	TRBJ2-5	CASSLTSGGQETQYF
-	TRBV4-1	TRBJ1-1	CASSRLGQGMNTEAFF
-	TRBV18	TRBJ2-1	CASSPPKTSGGAYEQFF
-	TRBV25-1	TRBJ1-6	CASSASQGQSSPLHF
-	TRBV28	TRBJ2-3	CASSYPLRGAGTDTQYF
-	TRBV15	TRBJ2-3	CATSRERGGTDTQYF
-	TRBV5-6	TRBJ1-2	CASSLLGTGDFDGYTF
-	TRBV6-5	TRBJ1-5	CASSHRDRGQPQHF
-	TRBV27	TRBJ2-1	CASSQGDREYNEQFF
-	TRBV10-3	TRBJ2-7	CAIGGTGENYEQYF
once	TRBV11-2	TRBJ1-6	CASSFEGLYNSPLHF
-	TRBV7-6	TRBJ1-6	CASSLSRGDSPLHF
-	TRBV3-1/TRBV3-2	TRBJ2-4	CASSPGLAGGQNIQYF
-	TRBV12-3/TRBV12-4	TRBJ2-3	CASSSGGGTQYF
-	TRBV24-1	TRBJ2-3	CATSVLLAGQDTQYF
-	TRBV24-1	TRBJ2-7	CATSDPAQGSYEQYF
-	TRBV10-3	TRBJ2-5	CAISDSAVQETQYF
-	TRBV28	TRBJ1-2	CASSPLGQARYGYTF
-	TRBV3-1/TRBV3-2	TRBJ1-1	CASSHPGQGSFEAFF
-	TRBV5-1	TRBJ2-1	CASSAPTGVDEQFF
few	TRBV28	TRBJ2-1	CASSFRARVAYNEQFF
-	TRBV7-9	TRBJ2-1	CASSFPTSGGATVQFF
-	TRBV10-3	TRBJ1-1	CATGIRLDTEAFF
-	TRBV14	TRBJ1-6	CASSQDRTALDNSPLHF
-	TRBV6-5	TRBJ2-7	CASISGPGLYYEQYF
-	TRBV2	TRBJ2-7	CAREGLSYEQYF
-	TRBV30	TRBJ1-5	CAWSDSGNQPQHF
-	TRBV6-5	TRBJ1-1	CASSYSLTGMGTAFF
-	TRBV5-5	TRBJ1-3	CASSLVPDSGNTIYF